This T cell receptor (beta chain) was profiled in a study of shared clonotypes between healthy human individuals. Profiled with immunoSEQ multiplex PCR; TCRdb holds only in-frame clones, not every one. The table records about 680,000 clones, 92% of them present only once. The naive CD8 population came from CD45RO-negative cells selected for CCR7, without terminally differentiated effector memory CD45RA+ cells. General study points: Rarefaction indicated that sorted-subset sequencing remained incomplete although depth was large. Among the subsets, naive ones generally showed larger estimated richness than memory ones.

This clone was detected only once. Antigen unknown. The sequencing input was naive CD8+ T cells sorted from blood. This clonotype was sampled from a man under 40 in good health.

The CDR3 loop reads CASSLVTSGSYEQYF. In DNA, the CDR3 is TGTGCCAGCAGCTTAGTGACTAGCGGATCCTACGAGCAGTACTTC. The V and J genes are TRBV7-9 and TRBJ2-7; TRBD2 matches 9 bases. Trimming cost V 1 base and J 1 base; bases outside gene matches: 2. In germline, CDR1 is SEHNR, CDR2 FQNEAQ (reference sequence). The CDR3 covers 15 residues.